This TCR beta chain was recovered during a study of blood T cell repertoires in COVID-19. Study information: The United States, Italy and Spain were the sources of the acute and convalescent COVID-19 samples.

The CDR3 runs to 15 residues. V gave up 4 bases and J gave up 11 bases; unmatched junction bases: 11. Germline V gene data show CDR1 as SGHRS and CDR2 as YFSETQ. Data came from immunoSEQ multiplex PCR; TCRdb stores just in-frame clones and leaves some out. The data contain 35,000 to 50,000 clones, roughly nine tenths of them singletons. The clonotype comes from a man aged 70 or older with active COVID-19. The V gene is TRBV5-1, the J gene TRBJ1-4, with TRBD1 identical over 10 bases. Sequenced: peripheral blood. DNA of the CDR3: TGCGCCAGCAGCATATCGACAGGGGGCGATTCGAAACTGTTTTTT. Protein: CASSISTGGDSKLFF.